The 3 T cell receptor beta chains below were found in one sample sequenced in a study of shared clonotypes between healthy human individuals. Terminally differentiated effector memory CD45RA+ cells were left out of the naive CD8 fraction, which was CD45RO-negative and positively selected for CCR7. The method was immunoSEQ multiplex PCR; TCRdb's version includes in-frame clones alone and lacks a portion of them. The sample has about 2.1 million clones, just under 95% seen once. The sequencing sample was made of naive CD8+ T cells from PBMCs. These TCRs come from a man aged 18 to 29 in good health. Some clones in this sample may be carry-over from other donors' samples.

The rearrangement uses TRBV7-6 and TRBJ2-3; no definite D call. V gave up 5 bases and J gave up 1 base, with 19 bases separating them. The CDR3 is 17 residues long. CDR1 SGHVS and CDR2 FNYEAQ come from the germline V gene. CDR3 coding DNA: TGTGCCAGCAGCCTACTGGAACTAAACGCCGGCACAGATACGCAGTATTTT. Residues: CASSLLELNAGTDTQYF.

To note about this clone: Other DNA variants within this sample encode the same CDR3. The chain is built from TRBV6-5 and TRBJ2-7; perhaps TRBD1 as D (5 bases). This CDR3 region has 10 residues. Germline V CDR1 and CDR2: MNHEY, SVGAGI. The ends were cut back, 8 bases at V and 6 bases at J, with 8 bases in the middle. Here the CDR3 reads CASGAGEQYF. For the CDR3, the DNA is TGTGCCAGCGGGGCCGGCGAGCAGTACTTC.

V usage is TRBV18 and J usage is TRBJ2-1; D is undetermined. Germline CDR1 KGHSH, CDR2 LQKENI. V lost 2 bases and J lost 9, with 11 bases in between. The CDR3 has 13 amino acids. CDR3 coding DNA: TGTGCCAGCTCACCATCCGTCACGGGTGAGCAGTTCTTC. Translation gives CASSPSVTGEQFF. The variable domain in full, completed from reference TRBV18 and TRBJ2-1, reads NAGVMQNPRHLVRRRGQEARLRCSPMKGHSHVYWYRQLPEEGLKFMVYLQKENIIDESGMPKERFSAEFPKEGPSILRIQQVVRGDSAAYFCASSPSVTGEQFFGPGTRLTVL.